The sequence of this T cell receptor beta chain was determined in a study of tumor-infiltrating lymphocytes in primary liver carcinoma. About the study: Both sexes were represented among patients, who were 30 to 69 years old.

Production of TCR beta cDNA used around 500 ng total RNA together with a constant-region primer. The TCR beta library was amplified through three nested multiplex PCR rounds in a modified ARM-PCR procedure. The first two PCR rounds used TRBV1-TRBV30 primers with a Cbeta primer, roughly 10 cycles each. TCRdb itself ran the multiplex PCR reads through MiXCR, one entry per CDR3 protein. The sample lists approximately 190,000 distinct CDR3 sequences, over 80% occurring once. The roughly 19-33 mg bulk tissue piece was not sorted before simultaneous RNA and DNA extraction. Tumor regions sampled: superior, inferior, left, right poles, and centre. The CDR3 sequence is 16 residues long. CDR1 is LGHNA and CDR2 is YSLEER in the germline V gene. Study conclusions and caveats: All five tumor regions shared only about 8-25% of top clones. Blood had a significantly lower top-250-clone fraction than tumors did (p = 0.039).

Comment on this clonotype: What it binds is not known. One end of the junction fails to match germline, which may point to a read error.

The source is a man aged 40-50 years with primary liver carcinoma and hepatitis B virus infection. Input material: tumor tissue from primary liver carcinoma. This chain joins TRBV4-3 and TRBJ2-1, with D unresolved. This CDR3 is CASIQGRDTLYNEQFF. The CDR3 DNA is TGCGCCAGCATCCAAGGTAGAGACACCCTATACAATGAGCAGTTCTTC.